What follows describes a single T cell receptor (beta chain). Its target is unknown. The data stem from a study of T cell responses to AZD1222 COVID-19 vaccine. Germline lookup yields CDR1 SGHVS and CDR2 FQNEAQ. The V end lost 0 bases, the J end lost 5 bases, and 13 bases lay between the germline ends. The CDR3 length is 15 residues. TCRdb's copy holds only in-frame clones and misses some; the assay was immunoSEQ multiplex PCR. This table holds approximately 50,000 clones, 60% to 80% found once. Study results and caveats: The repertoires were collected only after the peak T cell response. White British ancestry dominated among donors, who included more females, and clonal diversity was possibly underestimated.

The J gene is TRBJ2-5, the V gene TRBV7-8; D could derive from TRBD1 or TRBD2 (6 bases each). The source material was peripheral blood, sampled 28 days after the second AZD1222 dose. This TCR was sampled from an adult who received the AZD1222 COVID-19 vaccine. CDR3 nucleotides: TGTGCCAGCAGCTTAGCGATGCGGAGGGGGGAGACCCAGTACTTC. It translates to CASSLAMRRGETQYF.